The 32 T cell receptor beta chains below all came from one sample that was sequenced in a study of T-cell memory formation after mild COVID-19. MiXCR was run by TCRdb on the 5' RACE reads, yielding one entry per CDR3 protein. The data show 400,000 to 500,000 distinct CDR3 sequences, around 18% seen once. Sequences were obtained from PBMCs or a T cell subset sorted from them (not recorded which). Every receptor here comes from an adult woman who had mild COVID-19 (a few samples of this study predate the infection). Cell type and time point are not known.

This clonotype appeared a few times. The rearrangement uses TRBV24-1 and TRBJ1-5; D remains unclear. The CDR3 runs to 14 residues. CDR1 is KGHDR and CDR2 is SFDVKD in the germline V gene. Trimming left V 0 bases short and J 0 bases short, with 2 bases between. The CDR3 loop is CATSDLYSNQPQHF. Written as DNA, the CDR3 is TGTGCCACCAGTGATTTGTATAGCAATCAGCCCCAGCATTTT.

The chain combines TRBV29-1 with TRBJ2-1, with 8 bases fitting TRBD2. The CDR3 covers 13 residues. Germline V gene data show CDR1 as SQVTM and CDR2 as ANQGSEA. With 5 bases clipped from V and 4 bases from J, the junction kept 4 bases outside the gene matches. The CDR3 loop reads CSVSGGLYNEQFF. CDR3 sequence (DNA): TGCAGCGTTAGCGGGGGCCTATACAATGAGCAGTTCTTC.

This clonotype turned up a few times. The rearrangement joins TRBV27 to TRBJ2-7, with 8 bases fitting TRBD2. The length of the CDR3 is 13 residues. In germline, CDR1 is MNHEY, CDR2 SMNVEV (reference sequence). V lost 5 bases to trimming and J lost 5 bases; unmatched junction nucleotides: 5. The CDR3 reads CASSLAGRHEQYF. DNA of the CDR3: TGTGCCAGCAGTCTAGCGGGTAGGCACGAGCAGTACTTC.

This chain links TRBV29-1 with TRBJ1-2; D not certain. The germline CDR1 and CDR2 sequences are SQVTM and ANQGSEA. Trimming removed 8 bases at V and 13 bases at J, with 14 bases between. The length of the CDR3 is 9 residues. CDR3 residues: CSTPTDFTF. In DNA form, the CDR3 reads TGCAGCACCCCGACGGATTTCACCTTC. Supplemented by reference TRBV29-1 and TRBJ1-2, the full variable domain reads SAVISQKPSRDICQRGTSLTIQCQVDSQVTMMFWYRQQPGQSLTLIATANQGSEATYESGFVIDKFPISRPNLTFSTLTVSNMSPEDSSIYLCSTPTDFTFGSGTRLTVV.

This chain links TRBV20-1 with TRBJ2-1; no clear D gene. In germline, CDR1 is DFQATT, CDR2 SNEGSKA (reference sequence). CDR3 length equals 15 residues. The germline V and J ends were trimmed by 1 base and 4 bases, with 14 bases remaining between them. This CDR3 reads CSARVGPAEYNEQFF. The CDR3 DNA is TGCAGTGCTAGAGTTGGCCCCGCGGAGTACAATGAGCAGTTCTTC.

The genes are TRBV12-3 or TRBV12-4 and TRBJ2-2, with 10 bases aligning to TRBD2. The CDR3 covers 16 residues. V gave up 3 bases and J gave up 2 bases; unmatched junction bases: 3. DNA of the CDR3: TGTGCCAGCAGTTTGGGACTAGCGTTTAACACCGGGGAGCTGTTTTTT. It is translated as CASSLGLAFNTGELFF.

This clonotype was recorded once. The DNA for the CDR3 is TGTGCCAGCAGCTCGTCCCACAGGGGCACGAACACTGAAGCTTTCTTT. This translates into CASSSSHRGTNTEAFF. The chain has TRBV7-8 and TRBJ1-1, with 7 bases matching TRBD1. This CDR3 is built from 16 residues. Germline lookup yields CDR1 SGHVS and CDR2 FQNEAQ. V lost 4 bases, J lost 1 base, and 9 bases stayed unmatched.

This clonotype was counted a few times. The rearrangement joins TRBV12-3 or TRBV12-4 to TRBJ2-1; 13 bases line up with TRBD2. Germline trimming cut 6 bases from V and 8 bases from J; bases unmatched to any gene: 4. The CDR3 covers 14 residues. CDR3 amino acids: CASRPGLAGYEQFF. CDR3 bases: TGTGCCAGCAGGCCGGGACTAGCGGGGTATGAGCAGTTCTTC.

Only a few counts were recorded for this clonotype. The genes are TRBV7-9 and TRBJ2-1, with D maybe TRBD2 (5 bases). The germline V gene encodes CDR1 SEHNR and CDR2 FQNEAQ (reference sequence). CDR3 length: 15 amino acids. Trimming removed 5 bases from V and 0 bases from J, with 11 bases in between. The chain's CDR3 is CASSPSSRSYNEQFF. The CDR3 DNA reads TGTGCCAGCAGCCCTAGCAGCCGCTCCTACAATGAGCAGTTCTTC.

The rearrangement links TRBV4-3 to TRBJ1-3; D remains unclear. CDR3 size: 14 residues. The V gene lost 0 bases and the J gene lost 4 bases, with 7 bases spanning the gap. The V gene's germline CDR1 is LGHNA and CDR2 YSLEER. The DNA of the CDR3 is TGCGCCAGCAGCCAAGATACGGGGGGAAACACCATATATTTT. The encoded protein is CASSQDTGGNTIYF.

This sequence joins TRBV3-1 and TRBJ2-1, with D unclear. CDR1 and CDR2 from the germline V gene are LGHDT and YNNKEL (reference sequence). Trimming pared 1 base from V and 15 bases from J, leaving 10 bases between. The CDR3 covers 11 residues. The CDR3, as DNA: TGTGCCAGCAGCCAAGTATCTGCTTGGTTCTTC. Translating gives CASSQVSAWFF.

This clonotype has only a few counts. This chain joins TRBV11-2 and TRBJ1-2; TRBD1 is a possible D gene (5 bases). Trimming pared 7 bases from V and 4 bases from J, leaving 19 bases between. Germline lookup yields CDR1 SGHAT and CDR2 FQNNGV. CDR3 length: 15 residues. The CDR3 DNA follows: TGTGCCAGCACCCTGTGGGGGTCGGAGGGCTATGGCTACACCTTC. Its protein product is CASTLWGSEGYGYTF. The whole variable domain, remainder taken from reference TRBV11-2 and TRBJ1-2, is EAGVAQSPRYKIIEKRQSVAFWCNPISGHATLYWYQQILGQGPKLLIQFQNNGVVDDSQLPKDRFSAERLKGVDSTLKIQPAKLEDSAVYLCASTLWGSEGYGYTFGSGTRLTVV.

CDR3 sequence: CASSQDPAGGGRNEQFF. In nucleotides, the CDR3 is TGCGCCAGCAGCCAAGATCCAGCGGGAGGGGGTCGAAATGAGCAGTTCTTC. The chain joins TRBV4-3 to TRBJ2-1; 10 bases align to TRBD2. CDR1 LGHNA and CDR2 YSLEER come from the germline V gene. V was pared by 0 bases and J by 7 bases, with 9 bases of the junction left unmatched. CDR3 length: 17 residues.

This clonotype has more than one count but fewer than ten. V gene TRBV24-1 combines with J gene TRBJ2-1; D uncertain. Per the germline V gene, CDR1 is KGHDR and CDR2 is SFDVKD. V was clipped by 5 bases and J by 6 bases, with 10 bases between them. The CDR3 extends over 13 amino acids. The CDR3: CATSGQAFNEQFF. In DNA form, the CDR3 reads TGTGCCACCAGTGGTCAGGCTTTCAATGAGCAGTTCTTC.

In its sample, this clonotype was seen a few times. V gene TRBV7-9 combines with J gene TRBJ1-2, with 7 bases identical to TRBD1. CDR3 size: 14 residues. Germline CDR1 reads SEHNR; CDR2 reads FQNEAQ (reference sequence). V was pared by 5 bases and J by 8 bases, with 11 bases of the junction left unmatched. The CDR3 coding sequence is TGTGCCAGCAGCATCGGGACAGCTCTCTGGGGCTACACCTTC. This codes for CASSIGTALWGYTF.

The chain recombines TRBV12-3 or TRBV12-4 with TRBJ1-5; D gene uncertain. There are 15 residues in the CDR3. Trimming cost V 7 bases and J 1 base, with 14 bases left between them. The CDR3 sequence is CASNPTGESNQPQHF. Written as DNA, the CDR3 is TGTGCCAGCAACCCGACGGGAGAAAGCAATCAGCCCCAGCATTTT.

V usage is TRBV9 and J usage is TRBJ1-2; D ambiguous. V lost 4 bases and J 0 bases, leaving 10 bases between the germline ends. Germline CDR1 and CDR2: SGDLS and YYNGEE. The CDR3 spans 14 residues. The CDR3 DNA follows: TGTGCCAGCAGCCCAGAGGGAGCTAACTATGGCTACACCTTC. Protein sequence: CASSPEGANYGYTF.

This chain connects TRBV20-1 to TRBJ1-3, with D perhaps matching TRBD1 (5 bases). Germline V gives CDR1 DFQATT, CDR2 SNEGSKA (reference sequence). Trimming pared 6 bases from V and 2 bases from J, leaving 17 bases between. This CDR3 spans 15 amino acids. The CDR3 reads CSASRRAGTGNTIYF. The CDR3 nucleotides are TGCAGTGCCAGTCGTCGCGCAGGGACTGGAAACACCATATATTTT.

V is TRBV5-1 and J is TRBJ2-1; the match to TRBD2 covers 7 bases. J was trimmed by 4 bases and V by 4 bases; bases with no gene match: 5. The CDR3 loop spans 14 amino acids. Germline CDR1 and CDR2: SGHRS and YFSETQ. The CDR3 is CASSMGGTYNEQFF. CDR3 bases: TGCGCCAGCAGCATGGGGGGGACTTACAATGAGCAGTTCTTC.

This clonotype was picked up one time. The J gene is TRBJ1-5, the V gene TRBV29-1, with TRBD1 matching 7 bases. Germline-derived CDR1 and CDR2 are SQVTM and ANQGSEA. V dropped 5 bases and J dropped 5; count of bases not matched to a gene: 9. This CDR3 is 14 amino acids long. CDR3 nucleotides: TGCAGCGTTTCCCAGGACAGGATTGATCAGCCCCAGCATTTT. Amino acids: CSVSQDRIDQPQHF.

In its sample, this clonotype was seen a few times. V and J are TRBV6-4 and TRBJ2-3, with 7 bases fitting TRBD1. CDR3 size: 18 residues. Germline CDR1 is MRHNA and CDR2 is SNTAGT. With V trimmed by 6 bases and J by 0 bases, 15 bases remained unmatched. In nucleotides, the CDR3 is TGTGCCAGCAGCGTCGGGACAGCCGACGTACCTAGCACAGATACGCAGTATTTT. This translates into CASSVGTADVPSTDTQYF.

This chain uses TRBV14 with TRBJ2-1; tentatively, D is TRBD1 (6 bases). The V end was cut by 3 bases, the J end by 6 bases, with 27 bases between. Germline V CDR1 and CDR2: SGHDN, FVKESK. The CDR3 contains 19 residues. The CDR3 nucleotides are TGTGCCAGCAGCCATGTGGACGCCAGGGACATCCAAAGGAGCAATGAGCAGTTCTTC. This sequence encodes CASSHVDARDIQRSNEQFF.

This clonotype was observed at least ten times. The chain carries TRBV12-3 or TRBV12-4 and TRBJ2-5, with a weak D call TRBD2 (5 bases). The CDR3 spans 11 residues. V gave up 6 bases and J gave up 4 bases, with 6 bases separating them. In DNA, the CDR3 is TGTGCCAGCAGAGGGAGAGAGACCCAGTACTTC. Translated: CASRGRETQYF.

This clonotype was seen a few times. The rearrangement joins TRBV5-1 to TRBJ2-5; 8 bases line up with TRBD1. Germline assignment: CDR1 SGHRS and CDR2 YFSETQ. Losses at the gene ends were 5 bases for V and 4 bases for J; bases not matched to a gene: 13. The CDR3 loop spans 16 amino acids. CDR3 bases: TGCGCCAGCAGAGGGGGACCGGGACAGGTAGGAGAGACCCAGTACTTC. It yields the protein CASRGGPGQVGETQYF.

This clonotype was counted between two and nine times. J is TRBJ1-1 and V is TRBV4-3; no firm D call. V was trimmed by 3 bases and J by 3 bases, leaving 11 bases between them. Germline V gene sequence: CDR1 LGHNA, CDR2 YSLEER. There are 14 residues in the CDR3. The CDR3 DNA reads as TGCGCCAGCAGCCAGGAATTTGGGGACACTGAAGCTTTCTTT. Translated, it gives CASSQEFGDTEAFF.

The chain has TRBV9 and TRBJ2-7; 9 nucleotides agree with TRBD1. V trimming: 4 bases; J trimming: 6 bases; junction bases outside the gene matches: 14. CDR1 and CDR2 from the germline V gene are SGDLS and YYNGEE. The CDR3 has 16 amino acids. CDR3 nucleotides: TGTGCCAGCAGCACCAGAGGAGGGACAGGGCCCTCCGAGCAGTACTTC. It yields the protein CASSTRGGTGPSEQYF.

This clonotype came up a few times. This CDR3 is CATSRGSAVTVNEQFF. CDR3 DNA: TGTGCCACCAGCAGAGGGTCCGCCGTGACGGTCAATGAGCAGTTCTTC. The chain links TRBV15 to TRBJ2-1; D unresolved. This CDR3 is built from 16 residues. Germline V gene sequence: CDR1 LNHNV, CDR2 YYDKDF (reference sequence). V shed 1 base and J shed 6 bases, with 16 bases lying between them.

This clonotype was picked up a small number of times. The chain joins TRBV12-3 or TRBV12-4 to TRBJ1-4; 9 positions agree with TRBD1. After removal of 6 bases from V and 3 bases from J, the junction contained 5 bases not matched to a gene. The CDR3 sequence is 15 residues long. CDR3 region: CASRGQGPANEKLFF. The CDR3 DNA reads TGTGCCAGCAGGGGACAGGGCCCGGCTAATGAAAAACTGTTTTTT.

This clonotype was seen a few times. The chain employs TRBV2 and TRBJ2-7; 12 bases match TRBD2. Germline assignment: CDR1 SNHLY and CDR2 FYNNEI. V gave up 3 bases and J gave up 6 bases; unmatched junction bases: 3. CDR3 length: 14 amino acids. CDR3 DNA sequence: TGTGCCAGCAGTGATGTACTAGCGGGGGGCGAGCAGTACTTC. It yields the protein CASSDVLAGGEQYF.

This clonotype showed up just a few times. V gene TRBV9 combines with J gene TRBJ2-7; D remains ambiguous. The CDR3 covers 12 residues. The V end was cut by 5 bases, the J end by 1 base, with 7 bases between. CDR1 SGDLS and CDR2 YYNGEE come from the germline V gene. CDR3 residues: CASSTESYEQYF. The CDR3 DNA sequence: TGTGCCAGCAGTACAGAGTCCTACGAGCAGTACTTC. Combining the CDR3 with reference TRBV9 and TRBJ2-7 gives the whole variable domain DSGVTQTPKHLITATGQRVTLRCSPRSGDLSVYWYQQSLDQGLQFLIQYYNGEERAKGNILERFSAQQFPDLHSELNLSSLELGDSALYFCASSTESYEQYFGPGTRLTVT.

The chain links TRBV27 to TRBJ2-7; 7 bases fit TRBD1. Germline V gene data show CDR1 as MNHEY and CDR2 as SMNVEV (reference sequence). The CDR3 consists of 13 residues. The V and J ends lost 4 bases and 3 bases, in that order; junction bases with no gene match: 3. The DNA for the CDR3 is TGTGCCAGCAGTTGGGGACAGAACTACGAGCAGTACTTC. This sequence encodes CASSWGQNYEQYF.

This clonotype was observed a handful of times. This chain links TRBV7-9 with TRBJ2-7; D perhaps matches TRBD1 (6 bases). This CDR3 comprises 14 residues. Per the germline V gene, CDR1 is SEHNR and CDR2 is FQNEAQ (reference sequence). V was clipped by 1 base and J by 4 bases, with 11 bases between them. This CDR3 is CASSLEAQGYEQYF. The CDR3 nucleotides read TGTGCCAGCAGCTTAGAGGCACAGGGATACGAGCAGTACTTC.